The entry below describes one T cell receptor beta chain. Trimming cost V 3 bases and J 6 bases, with 8 bases left between them. The CDR3 runs to 12 residues. CDR1 and CDR2 (germline): LNHNV, YYDKDF (reference sequence). MiXCR, applied by TCRdb to the RT-PCR reads, yields one record per CDR3 protein. The sample comprises about 960,000 distinct CDR3 sequences, under 20% of which are singletons, and roughly 6.4% rests with the top ten. The source of the sample is a study of patients and donors after allogeneic stem cell transplantation. This sequence was found in a human donor who was either an allogeneic HSCT recipient or a stem cell or donor lymphocyte infusion donor (not recorded which). It is not recorded whose cells these are; they may come from a transplant donor. The chain employs TRBV15 and TRBJ1-1; D uncertain. The sample comprised blood, either unsorted or a sorted T cell fraction (not recorded which). The CDR3 spells CATSSWAAEAFF. CDR3 coding DNA: TGTGCCACCAGCAGCTGGGCGGCTGAAGCTTTCTTT.